One sample yielded the 19 T cell receptor beta chains listed below, sequenced in a study of T cell responses to AZD1222 COVID-19 vaccine. Assay: immunoSEQ multiplex PCR; the TCRdb copy retains only in-frame clones and omits some. The data contain under 75,000 clones, 85% of them singletons. This specimen consisted of peripheral blood, obtained on day 0 of AZD1222 vaccination. The receptors were gathered from an adult in good health.

J is TRBJ2-7 and V is TRBV27; D ambiguous. V lost 6 bases and J lost 6, with 9 bases in between. The CDR3 spans 11 residues. Per germline, CDR1 MNHEY and CDR2 SMNVEV (reference sequence). Here the CDR3 reads CASRGKGEQYF. Written as DNA, the CDR3 is TGTGCCAGCAGGGGCAAGGGCGAGCAGTACTTC.

This sequence joins TRBV2 and TRBJ2-7; tentatively, D is TRBD2 (6 bases). V dropped 7 bases and J dropped 0 bases, with 16 bases sitting between them. The CDR3 has 15 residues. Germline CDR1 SNHLY, CDR2 FYNNEI. This CDR3 reads CASTEGLLSSYEQYF. The CDR3 DNA reads TGTGCCAGCACCGAGGGACTTCTTAGCTCCTACGAGCAGTACTTC. Using reference TRBV2 and TRBJ2-7 for the parts outside the CDR3, the full variable domain is EPEVTQTPSHQVTQMGQEVILRCVPISNHLYFYWYRQILGQKVEFLVSFYNNEISEKSEIFDDQFSVERPDGSNFTLKIRSTKLEDSAMYFCASTEGLLSSYEQYFGPGTRLTVT.

The rearrangement links TRBV5-1 to TRBJ1-6; 7 bases agree with TRBD1. The junction had 11 bases not matched to a gene; V was cut back by 5 bases and J by 9 bases. The CDR3 sequence is 15 residues long. Germline loops: CDR1 SGHRS, CDR2 YFSETQ. The CDR3 is CASRPEGAIGSPLHF. The CDR3 DNA reads TGCGCCAGCAGGCCGGAGGGGGCGATCGGTTCACCCCTCCACTTT.

CDR3 coding DNA: TGCGCCAGCAGCCAAGTAGCTATGGAAGGGGGGACCCAGTACTTC. It codes for CASSQVAMEGGTQYF. The chain has TRBV4-1 and TRBJ2-5; maybe TRBD1 (6 bases). Trimming took 1 base from V and 7 from J, leaving 16 bases between them. The CDR3 is 15 amino acids. Germline CDR1 and CDR2: MGHRA and YSYEKL.

The chain recombines TRBV11-2 with TRBJ2-1; 10 bases are a match to TRBD2. The junction had 6 bases not matched to a gene; V was cut back by 1 base and J by 15 bases. This CDR3 region has 13 residues. The germline V gene has CDR1 SGHAT and CDR2 FQNNGV. The CDR3 sequence is CASSLVPSGSTFF. CDR3 in DNA: TGTGCCAGCAGCTTAGTCCCTAGCGGGAGTACGTTCTTC.

The J gene is TRBJ1-2, the V gene TRBV11-2; D unresolved. Germline V gene lookup returns CDR1 SGHAT and CDR2 FQNNGV. CDR3 length equals 14 residues. Trimming pared 7 bases from V and 4 bases from J, leaving 16 bases between. The CDR3 DNA follows: TGTGCCAGCACCCCCCAGACTGCGACCTATGGCTACACCTTC. It specifies CASTPQTATYGYTF. Full variable domain (rest looked up from reference TRBV11-2 and TRBJ1-2): EAGVAQSPRYKIIEKRQSVAFWCNPISGHATLYWYQQILGQGPKLLIQFQNNGVVDDSQLPKDRFSAERLKGVDSTLKIQPAKLEDSAVYLCASTPQTATYGYTFGSGTRLTVV.

The chain has TRBV23-1 and TRBJ2-7; 10 positions match TRBD1. TRBV23-1 is an ORF; its function is uncertain. This CDR3 contains 16 residues. Unmatched junction bases numbered 10, after V lost 2 bases and J lost 6 bases. The CDR3 here is CASSQPPGQGIGEQYF. Written as DNA, the CDR3 is TGCGCCAGCAGTCAACCTCCGGGACAGGGGATCGGCGAGCAGTACTTC.

V usage is TRBV6-4 and J usage is TRBJ1-2, with D possibly being TRBD1 (5 bases). This CDR3 has 15 amino acids. Germline CDR1 MRHNA, CDR2 SNTAGT. V was shortened by 5 bases and J by 6 bases, with 19 bases between the two germline ends. The CDR3 sequence: CASSPSETVGDGYTF. The DNA for the CDR3 is TGTGCCAGCAGTCCCTCAGAGACAGTAGGGGATGGCTACACCTTC.

The chain employs TRBV6-5 and TRBJ1-2, with D unresolved. CDR1 and CDR2 (germline): MNHEY, SVGAGI. This CDR3 is built from 13 residues. V dropped 5 bases and J dropped 7 bases, with 14 bases sitting between them. This chain's CDR3 is CASSKLVDAGYTF. The CDR3 DNA reads as TGTGCCAGCAGTAAACTGGTTGATGCTGGCTACACCTTC.

The chain uses TRBV30 and TRBJ1-6; D call uncertain. This CDR3 comprises 14 residues. Trimming pared 1 base from V and 7 bases from J, leaving 11 bases between. The germline V gene has CDR1 GTSNPN and CDR2 SVGIG (reference sequence). CDR3 residues: CAWSGRMGNSPLHF. In nucleotides, the CDR3 is TGTGCCTGGAGTGGGAGGATGGGGAATTCACCCCTCCACTTT. Together with reference TRBV30 and TRBJ1-6, the CDR3 gives the full variable domain: SQTIHQWPATLVQPVGSPLSLECTVEGTSNPNLYWYRQAAGRGLQLLFYSVGIGQISSEVPQNLSASRPQDRQFILSSKKLLLSDSGFYLCAWSGRMGNSPLHFGNGTRLTVT.

CDR3 in DNA: TGTGCCAGCAGTTCCCGGAATTCCAATCGCTACACCTTC. Protein: CASSSRNSNRYTF. The chain recombines TRBV27 with TRBJ1-2, with no clear D. Germline loops: CDR1 MNHEY, CDR2 SMNVEV (reference sequence). CDR3 length: 13 residues. With 4 bases removed from V and 9 bases from J, the gap between germline ends came to 15 bases.

The CDR3: CASSSVPGQDTQYF. The CDR3, as DNA: TGTGCCAGCAGCTCCGTCCCGGGACAAGATACGCAGTATTTT. V and J are TRBV5-4 and TRBJ2-3, with D possibly matching TRBD1 (6 bases). Trimming stripped 3 bases from V and 5 bases from J, with 13 bases between. The CDR3 runs to 14 residues. CDR1 is SGHNT, CDR2 YYREEE, per germline (reference sequence).

The chain links TRBV19 to TRBJ1-6; D uncertain. V was clipped by 3 bases and J by 9 bases, with 15 bases between them. The CDR3 has 15 amino acids. Per the germline V gene, CDR1 is LNHDA and CDR2 is SQIVND (reference sequence). CDR3 nucleotides: TGTGCCAGTAGTATGGGTAGGCAGTTCGCTTCACCCCTCCACTTT. Protein: CASSMGRQFASPLHF.

The chain joins TRBV6-5 to TRBJ2-5, with D possibly TRBD1 on 5 matching bases. CDR1 and CDR2 (germline): MNHEY, SVGAGI. Trimming took off 6 bases at V and 1 base at J, with 12 bases between the two ends. The CDR3 extends over 14 amino acids. The CDR3 is CASRRQSFQETQYF. Written as DNA, the CDR3 is TGTGCCAGCAGACGACAGTCATTCCAAGAGACCCAGTACTTC.

This clone was counted a single time. This rearrangement joins TRBV2 to TRBJ2-2, with TRBD2 as a possible D gene (7 bases). This CDR3 has 17 amino acids. The ends were cut back, 0 bases at V and 6 bases at J, with 17 bases in the middle. Germline V gene lookup returns CDR1 SNHLY and CDR2 FYNNEI. The CDR3 spells CASSEARGLAVPGELFF. CDR3 DNA sequence: TGTGCCAGCAGTGAAGCGCGGGGGCTAGCGGTCCCCGGGGAGCTGTTTTTT.

The chain joins TRBV11-2 to TRBJ1-3; D call uncertain. Deletions cut 5 bases from V and 0 bases from J, with 14 bases between. In germline, CDR1 is SGHAT, CDR2 FQNNGV. CDR3 length: 16 residues. The CDR3 is CASSHLLGYSGNTIYF. DNA for the CDR3: TGTGCCAGCAGCCATCTTTTGGGGTACTCTGGAAACACCATATATTTT.

The chain is built from TRBV12-3 or TRBV12-4 and TRBJ1-1; D is ambiguous. The CDR3 is 13 amino acids. Trimming pared 2 bases from V and 0 bases from J, leaving 4 bases between. CDR3 region: CASSLWMNTEAFF. The CDR3 DNA reads as TGTGCCAGCAGTTTATGGATGAACACTGAAGCTTTCTTT.

This sequence joins TRBV29-1 and TRBJ2-3; 9 nucleotides match TRBD2. The CDR3 has 14 residues. Germline CDR1 is SQVTM and CDR2 is ANQGSEA. V trimming: 4 bases; J trimming: 2 bases; junction bases outside the gene matches: 4. The CDR3: CSVGLAGDTDTQYF. Written as DNA, the CDR3 is TGCAGCGTTGGTTTAGCGGGGGACACAGATACGCAGTATTTT.

The chain is built from TRBV20-1 and TRBJ2-1; weak D call: TRBD1 (5 bases). Germline V CDR1 and CDR2: DFQATT, SNEGSKA (reference sequence). The CDR3 contains 11 residues. With 5 bases removed from V and 10 bases from J, the gap between germline ends came to 12 bases. The DNA of the CDR3 is TGCAGTGCTCCCCAGGGTGGGGAGCAGTTCTTC. This codes for CSAPQGGEQFF.